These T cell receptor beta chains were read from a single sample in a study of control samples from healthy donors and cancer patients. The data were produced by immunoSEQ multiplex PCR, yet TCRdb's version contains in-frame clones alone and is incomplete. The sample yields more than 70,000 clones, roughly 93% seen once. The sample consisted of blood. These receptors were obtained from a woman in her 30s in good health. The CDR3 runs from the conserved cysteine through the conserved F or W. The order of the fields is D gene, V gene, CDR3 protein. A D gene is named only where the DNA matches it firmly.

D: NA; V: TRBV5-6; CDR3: CASSLFAGHPTEQFF
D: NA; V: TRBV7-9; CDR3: CASSPPGHLREKLFF
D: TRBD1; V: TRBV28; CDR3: CASSRQGPLRQPQHF
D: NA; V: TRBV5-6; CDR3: CTSSFRPNEKLFF
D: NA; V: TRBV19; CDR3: CASSTDRPGYQETQYF
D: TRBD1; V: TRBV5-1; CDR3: CASSLSFPGQGYEQYF
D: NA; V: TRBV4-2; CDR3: CASSKRLGPMNNSPLHF
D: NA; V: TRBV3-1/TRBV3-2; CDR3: CASSPDSYGYTF
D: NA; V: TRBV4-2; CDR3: CASSQDLRQGYHDATNEKLFF
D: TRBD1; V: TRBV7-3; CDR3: CASSQTGGYTGELFF